The clone carrying this T cell receptor beta chain counts as medium-sized. The data belong to a study of circulating CD8 cells and anti-PD-1 response in melanoma. Sorting of live CD3+CD8+TCRalphabeta+ cells by PD-1 and/or TIGIT gave four subsets. TCR libraries were prepared from 15 ng of total RNA with the QIAseq Immune Repertoire TCR panel. TCRdb re-called the reads through MiXCR, storing one row per CDR3 protein. The table shows 300 or so distinct CDR3 sequences, with around 14% occurring only once. Germline V gene lookup returns CDR1 SGHTA and CDR2 FQGNSA. CDR3 length: 16 amino acids. V was pared by 5 bases and J by 5 bases, with 9 bases of the junction left unmatched.

The material sequenced was CD8+ T cells from PBMCs, taken at baseline or after one month of anti-PD-1 therapy (not recorded which). This chain connects TRBV7-2 to TRBJ2-5, with 12 bases identical to TRBD2. This receptor was obtained from a human donor with melanoma. The chain's CDR3 is CASSPQPSGGAETQYF. The CDR3 nucleotides are TGTGCCAGCAGCCCCCAGCCTAGCGGGGGGGCGGAGACCCAGTACTTC.